This TCR beta chain was obtained from a study of CD8 T cells in Susac syndrome. Random-hexamer reverse transcription was applied to roughly 0.45 to 1 ug RNA. MiXCR, applied by TCRdb to the immunoSEQ multiplex PCR reads, yields one record per CDR3 protein. The data hold 150,000 or so distinct CDR3 sequences, with 95% to 96% observed a single time. The CDR3 loop spans 13 amino acids. V was pared by 8 bases and J by 5 bases, with 15 bases between. Germline V CDR1 and CDR2: LNHNV, YYDKDF (reference sequence). This rearrangement joins TRBV15 to TRBJ2-5; D is possibly TRBD2 (6 bases). This TCR was sampled from a human donor with multiple sclerosis. Sequencing was carried out using CD8+ T cells from PBMCs. DNA for the CDR3: TGTGCCACCCTGGAGAGGGCGGGGGAGACCCAGTACTTC. Translated: CATLERAGETQYF.